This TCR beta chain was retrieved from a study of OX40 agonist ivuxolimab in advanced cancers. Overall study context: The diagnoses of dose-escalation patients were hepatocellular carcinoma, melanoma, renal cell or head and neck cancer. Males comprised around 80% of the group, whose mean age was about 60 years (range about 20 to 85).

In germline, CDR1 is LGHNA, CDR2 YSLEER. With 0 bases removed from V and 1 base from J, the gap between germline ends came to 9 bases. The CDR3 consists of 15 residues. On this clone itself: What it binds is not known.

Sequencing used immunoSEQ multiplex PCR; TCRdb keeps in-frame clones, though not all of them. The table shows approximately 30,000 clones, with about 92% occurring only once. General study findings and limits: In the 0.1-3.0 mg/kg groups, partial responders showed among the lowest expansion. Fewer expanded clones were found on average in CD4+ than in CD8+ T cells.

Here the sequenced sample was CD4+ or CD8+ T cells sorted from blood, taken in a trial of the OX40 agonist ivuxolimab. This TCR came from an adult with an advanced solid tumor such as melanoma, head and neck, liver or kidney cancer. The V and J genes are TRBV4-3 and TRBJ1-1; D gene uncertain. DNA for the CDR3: TGCGCCAGCAGCCAAGATCGACGGCAGAACACTGAAGCTTTCTTT. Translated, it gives CASSQDRRQNTEAFF.